The source of this TCR beta chain is a study of T cells in Graves' hyperthyroidism and ophthalmopathy. Study-level information: Initial diagnosis, before any treatment, was when peripheral blood was collected. Findings and limits, study-wide: Prediction of ophthalmopathy progression came a median roughly 7.1 months pre-onset.

As regards this clonotype: Its target is not known.

Authors of the study amplified TCR beta CDR3 regions from RNA transcripts. TCR CDR3 regions were first amplified by RT-PCR with HTBI primers. From the multiplex PCR reads, TCRdb called clonotypes with MiXCR, one entry per CDR3 protein. The table records about 480,000 distinct CDR3 sequences, around 15% of them present only once. CDR3 size: 18 residues. Germline CDR1 SGHRS, CDR2 YFSETQ. Germline trimming cut 3 bases from V and 4 bases from J; bases unmatched to any gene: 16. The specimen was blood. This chain links TRBV5-1 with TRBJ2-1, with 7 bases aligning to TRBD1. The clonotype originates from a woman aged 18-29 years with Graves' hyperthyroidism. CDR3 DNA sequence: TGCGCCAGCAGCTCAAGAAAGGTAGGGGGCGGACAATACAATGAGCAGTTCTTC. This codes for CASSSRKVGGGQYNEQFF.